This T cell receptor (beta chain) comes out of a study of blood T cell repertoires in COVID-19. The overall study: Samples came from the United States, Italy and Spain, spanning acute and convalescent COVID-19. T cells, B-cell-depleted T cells, or PBMCs supplied cDNA or gDNA.

The CDR3 length is 15 residues. V lost 3 bases to trimming and J lost 2 bases, with 14 bases between them. The germline CDR1 and CDR2 sequences are SGHRS and YFSETQ. The data were produced by immunoSEQ multiplex PCR, yet TCRdb's version contains in-frame clones alone and is incomplete. Among over 85,000 clones listed, 87% were seen once. This sequence originates from a human donor in a cohort sampled during active COVID-19. J is TRBJ2-5 and V is TRBV5-1; D might be TRBD2 (6 bases). Sample: peripheral blood. The CDR3 spells CASSSLRTTQETQYF. The CDR3, as DNA: TGCGCCAGCAGCTCGCTGAGGACTACGCAAGAGACCCAGTACTTC.